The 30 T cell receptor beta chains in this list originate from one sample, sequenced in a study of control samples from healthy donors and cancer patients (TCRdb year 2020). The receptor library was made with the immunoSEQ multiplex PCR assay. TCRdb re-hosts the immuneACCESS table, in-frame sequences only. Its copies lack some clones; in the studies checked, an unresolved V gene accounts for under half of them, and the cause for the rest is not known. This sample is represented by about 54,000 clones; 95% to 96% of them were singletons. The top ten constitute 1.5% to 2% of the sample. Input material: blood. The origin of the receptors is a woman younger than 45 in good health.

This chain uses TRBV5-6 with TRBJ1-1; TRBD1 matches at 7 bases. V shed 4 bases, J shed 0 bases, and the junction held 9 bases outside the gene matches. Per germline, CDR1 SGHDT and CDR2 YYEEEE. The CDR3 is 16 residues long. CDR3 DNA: TGTGCCAGCAGCAATACACAGGGGAGATTGAACACTGAAGCTTTCTTT. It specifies CASSNTQGRLNTEAFF.

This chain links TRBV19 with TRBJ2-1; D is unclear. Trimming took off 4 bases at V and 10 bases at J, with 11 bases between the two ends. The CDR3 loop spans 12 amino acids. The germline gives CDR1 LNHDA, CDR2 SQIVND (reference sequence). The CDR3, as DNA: TGTGCCAGTAGTACCCCTCCCCTCGAGCAGTTCTTC. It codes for CASSTPPLEQFF.

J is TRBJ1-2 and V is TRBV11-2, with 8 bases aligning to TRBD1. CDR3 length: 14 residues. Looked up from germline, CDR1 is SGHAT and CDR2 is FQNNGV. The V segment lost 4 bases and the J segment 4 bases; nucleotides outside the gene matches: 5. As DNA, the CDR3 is TGTGCCAGCAGCTCCCTGACAGGGGTCTATGGCTACACCTTC. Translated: CASSSLTGVYGYTF.

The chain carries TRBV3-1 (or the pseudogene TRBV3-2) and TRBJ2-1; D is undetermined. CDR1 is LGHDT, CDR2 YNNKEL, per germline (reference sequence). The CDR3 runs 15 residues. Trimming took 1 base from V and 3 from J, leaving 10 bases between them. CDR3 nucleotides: TGTGCCAGCAGCCAAGGTTCAGTGATCTACAATGAGCAGTTCTTC. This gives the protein CASSQGSVIYNEQFF.

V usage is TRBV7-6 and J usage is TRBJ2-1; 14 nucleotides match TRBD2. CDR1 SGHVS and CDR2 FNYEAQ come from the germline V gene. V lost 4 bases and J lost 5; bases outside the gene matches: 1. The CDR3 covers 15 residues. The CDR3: CASSWGLAGDNEQFF. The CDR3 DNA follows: TGTGCCAGCAGCTGGGGACTAGCGGGGGACAATGAGCAGTTCTTC.

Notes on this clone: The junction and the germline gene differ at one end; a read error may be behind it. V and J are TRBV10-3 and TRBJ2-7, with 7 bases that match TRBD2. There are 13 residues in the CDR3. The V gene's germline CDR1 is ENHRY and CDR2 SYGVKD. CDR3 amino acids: CAITEGGESQQYF. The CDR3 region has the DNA TGTGCCATCACTGAGGGAGGGGAGAGCCAGCAGTACTTC.

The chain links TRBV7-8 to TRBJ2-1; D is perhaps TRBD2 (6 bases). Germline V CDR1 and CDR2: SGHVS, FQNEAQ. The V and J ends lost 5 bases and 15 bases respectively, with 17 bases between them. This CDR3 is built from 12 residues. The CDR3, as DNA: TGTGCCAGCAGCCCCTCGTCTCTAGCGCCGTTCTTC. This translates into CASSPSSLAPFF.

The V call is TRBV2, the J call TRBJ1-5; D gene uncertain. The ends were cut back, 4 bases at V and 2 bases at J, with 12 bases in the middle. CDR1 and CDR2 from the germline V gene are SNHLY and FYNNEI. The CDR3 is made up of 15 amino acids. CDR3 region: CASSVLLAGNQPQHF. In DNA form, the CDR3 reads TGTGCCAGCAGTGTCCTACTGGCGGGCAATCAGCCCCAGCATTTT.

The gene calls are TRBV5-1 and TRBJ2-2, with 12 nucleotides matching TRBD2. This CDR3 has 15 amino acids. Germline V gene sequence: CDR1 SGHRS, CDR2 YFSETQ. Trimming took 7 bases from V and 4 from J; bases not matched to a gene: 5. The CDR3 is CASQGLAGTTGELFF. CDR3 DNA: TGCGCCAGCCAGGGACTAGCGGGCACCACCGGGGAGCTGTTTTTT.

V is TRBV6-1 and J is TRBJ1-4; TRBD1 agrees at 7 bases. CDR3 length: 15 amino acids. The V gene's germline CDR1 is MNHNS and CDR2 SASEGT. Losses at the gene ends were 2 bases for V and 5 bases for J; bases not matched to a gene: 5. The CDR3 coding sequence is TGTGCCAGCAGTGAACCCAGGGGGAAGAATGAAAAACTGTTTTTT. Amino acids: CASSEPRGKNEKLFF.

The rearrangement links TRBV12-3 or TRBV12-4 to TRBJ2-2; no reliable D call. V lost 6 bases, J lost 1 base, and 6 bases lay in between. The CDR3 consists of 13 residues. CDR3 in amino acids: CASSYRNTGELFF. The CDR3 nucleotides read TGTGCCAGCAGCTACAGGAACACCGGGGAGCTGTTTTTT.

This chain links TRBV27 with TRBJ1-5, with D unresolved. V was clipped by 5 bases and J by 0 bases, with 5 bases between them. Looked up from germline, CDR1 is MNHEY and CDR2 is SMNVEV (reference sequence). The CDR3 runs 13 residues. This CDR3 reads CASSTYSNQPQHF. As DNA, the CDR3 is TGTGCCAGCAGTACGTATAGCAATCAGCCCCAGCATTTT.

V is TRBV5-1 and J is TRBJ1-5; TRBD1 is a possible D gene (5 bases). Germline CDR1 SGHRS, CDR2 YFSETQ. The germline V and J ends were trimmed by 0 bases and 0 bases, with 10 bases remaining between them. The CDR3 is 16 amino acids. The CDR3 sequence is CASSLDGTTSNQPQHF. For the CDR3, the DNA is TGCGCCAGCAGCTTGGATGGGACCACTAGCAATCAGCCCCAGCATTTT.

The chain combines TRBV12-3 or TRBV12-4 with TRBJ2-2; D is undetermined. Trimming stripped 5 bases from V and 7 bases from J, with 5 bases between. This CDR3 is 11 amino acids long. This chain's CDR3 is CASSANGELFF. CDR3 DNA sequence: TGTGCCAGCAGTGCCAACGGGGAGCTGTTTTTT.

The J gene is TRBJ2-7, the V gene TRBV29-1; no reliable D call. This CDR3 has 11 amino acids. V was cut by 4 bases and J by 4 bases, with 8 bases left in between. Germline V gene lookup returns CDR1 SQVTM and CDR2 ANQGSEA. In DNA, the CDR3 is TGCAGCGTTGTAAGTGGATACGAGCAGTACTTC. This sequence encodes CSVVSGYEQYF.

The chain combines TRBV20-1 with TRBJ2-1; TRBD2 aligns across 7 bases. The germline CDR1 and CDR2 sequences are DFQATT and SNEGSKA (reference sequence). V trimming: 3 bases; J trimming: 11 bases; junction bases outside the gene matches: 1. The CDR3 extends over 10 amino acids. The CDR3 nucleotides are TGCAGTGCTAGCGGGAGGAAGCAGTTCTTC. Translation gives CSASGRKQFF.

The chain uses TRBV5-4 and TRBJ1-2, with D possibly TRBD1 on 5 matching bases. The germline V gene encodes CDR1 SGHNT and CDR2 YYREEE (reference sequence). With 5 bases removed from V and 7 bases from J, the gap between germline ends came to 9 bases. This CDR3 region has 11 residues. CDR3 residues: CASRAGFGYTF. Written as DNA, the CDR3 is TGTGCCAGCAGAGCAGGGTTTGGCTACACCTTC.

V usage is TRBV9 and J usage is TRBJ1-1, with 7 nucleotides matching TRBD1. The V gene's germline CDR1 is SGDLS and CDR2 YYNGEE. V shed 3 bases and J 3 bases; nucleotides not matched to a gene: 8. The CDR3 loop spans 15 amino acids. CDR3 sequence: CASSAQRQGHTEAFF. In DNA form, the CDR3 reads TGTGCCAGCAGCGCCCAGAGACAGGGCCACACTGAAGCTTTCTTT.

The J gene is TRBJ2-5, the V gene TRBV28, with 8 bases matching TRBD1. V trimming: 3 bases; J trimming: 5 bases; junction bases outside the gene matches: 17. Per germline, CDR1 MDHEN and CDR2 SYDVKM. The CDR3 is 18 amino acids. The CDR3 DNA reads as TGTGCCAGCAGTTTTTCCTTCTCAGACAGGGGAATCGCGGAGACCCAGTACTTC. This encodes CASSFSFSDRGIAETQYF.

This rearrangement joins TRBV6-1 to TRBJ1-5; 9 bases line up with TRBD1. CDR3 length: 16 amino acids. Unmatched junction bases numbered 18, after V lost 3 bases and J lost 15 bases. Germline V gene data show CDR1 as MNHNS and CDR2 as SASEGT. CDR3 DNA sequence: TGTGCCAGCAGTGATTTCACAGGGGGCAGGTACGGTGTTGGGCATTTT. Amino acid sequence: CASSDFTGGRYGVGHF.

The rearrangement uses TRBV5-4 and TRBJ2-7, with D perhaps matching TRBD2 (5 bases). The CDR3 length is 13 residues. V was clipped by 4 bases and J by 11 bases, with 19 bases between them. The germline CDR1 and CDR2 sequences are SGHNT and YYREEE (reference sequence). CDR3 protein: CASSPTGSLFKYF. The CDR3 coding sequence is TGTGCCAGCAGCCCCACGGGATCTCTATTTAAGTACTTC.

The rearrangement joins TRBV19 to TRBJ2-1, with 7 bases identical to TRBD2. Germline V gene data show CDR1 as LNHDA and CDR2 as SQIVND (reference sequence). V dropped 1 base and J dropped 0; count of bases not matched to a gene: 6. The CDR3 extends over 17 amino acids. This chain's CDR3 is CASSIGGRGSSYNEQFF. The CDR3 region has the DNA TGTGCCAGTAGTATAGGAGGGCGGGGGAGCTCCTACAATGAGCAGTTCTTC.

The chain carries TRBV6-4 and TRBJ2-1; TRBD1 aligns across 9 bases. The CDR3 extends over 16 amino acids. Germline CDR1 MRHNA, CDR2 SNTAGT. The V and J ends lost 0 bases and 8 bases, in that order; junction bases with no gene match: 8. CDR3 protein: CASSDSPDRGGDEQFF. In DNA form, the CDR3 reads TGTGCCAGCAGTGACTCACCCGACAGGGGGGGAGATGAGCAGTTCTTC.

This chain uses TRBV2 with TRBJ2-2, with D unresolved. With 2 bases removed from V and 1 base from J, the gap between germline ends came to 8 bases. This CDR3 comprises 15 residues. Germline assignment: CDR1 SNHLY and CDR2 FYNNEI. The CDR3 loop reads CASSESQMNTGELFF. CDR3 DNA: TGTGCCAGCAGTGAAAGCCAGATGAACACCGGGGAGCTGTTTTTT.

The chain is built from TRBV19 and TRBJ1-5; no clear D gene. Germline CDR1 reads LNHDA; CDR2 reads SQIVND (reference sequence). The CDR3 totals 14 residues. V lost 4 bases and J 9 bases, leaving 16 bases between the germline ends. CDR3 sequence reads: CASSTGRHIWPQHF. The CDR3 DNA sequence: TGTGCCAGTAGTACCGGGAGACATATTTGGCCCCAGCATTTT.

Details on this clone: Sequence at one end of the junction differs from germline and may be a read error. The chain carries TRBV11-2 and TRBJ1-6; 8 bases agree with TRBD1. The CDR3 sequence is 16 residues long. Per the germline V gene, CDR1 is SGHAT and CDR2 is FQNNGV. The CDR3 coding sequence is TGTGCCAGCAGCCCGCGGGACAGGTTATATAATCCACCCCTCCACTTT. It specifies CASSPRDRLYNPPLHF.

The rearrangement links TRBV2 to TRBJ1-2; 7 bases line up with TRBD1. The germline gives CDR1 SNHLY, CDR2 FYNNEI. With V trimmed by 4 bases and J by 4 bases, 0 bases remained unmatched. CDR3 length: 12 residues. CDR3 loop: CASSGDSYGYTF. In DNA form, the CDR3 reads TGTGCCAGCAGTGGGGACAGCTATGGCTACACCTTC.

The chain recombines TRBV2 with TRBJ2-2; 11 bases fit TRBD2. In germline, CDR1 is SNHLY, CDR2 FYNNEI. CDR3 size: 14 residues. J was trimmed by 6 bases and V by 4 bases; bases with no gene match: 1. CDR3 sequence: CASSGLAGPGELFF. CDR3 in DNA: TGTGCCAGCAGTGGACTAGCGGGACCCGGGGAGCTGTTTTTT.

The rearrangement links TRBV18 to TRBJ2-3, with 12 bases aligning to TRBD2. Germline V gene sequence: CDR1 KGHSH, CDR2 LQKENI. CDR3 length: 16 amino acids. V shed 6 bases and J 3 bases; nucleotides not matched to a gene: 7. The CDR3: CASSPLAGGETDTQYF. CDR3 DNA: TGTGCCAGCTCGCCTCTAGCGGGAGGGGAGACAGATACGCAGTATTTT.

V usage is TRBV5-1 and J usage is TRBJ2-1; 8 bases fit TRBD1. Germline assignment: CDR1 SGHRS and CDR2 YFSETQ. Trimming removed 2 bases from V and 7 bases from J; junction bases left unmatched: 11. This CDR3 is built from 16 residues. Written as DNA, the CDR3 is TGCGCCAGCAGCTTCCCACAGGGGGTATACCGTAATGAGCAGTTCTTC. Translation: CASSFPQGVYRNEQFF.